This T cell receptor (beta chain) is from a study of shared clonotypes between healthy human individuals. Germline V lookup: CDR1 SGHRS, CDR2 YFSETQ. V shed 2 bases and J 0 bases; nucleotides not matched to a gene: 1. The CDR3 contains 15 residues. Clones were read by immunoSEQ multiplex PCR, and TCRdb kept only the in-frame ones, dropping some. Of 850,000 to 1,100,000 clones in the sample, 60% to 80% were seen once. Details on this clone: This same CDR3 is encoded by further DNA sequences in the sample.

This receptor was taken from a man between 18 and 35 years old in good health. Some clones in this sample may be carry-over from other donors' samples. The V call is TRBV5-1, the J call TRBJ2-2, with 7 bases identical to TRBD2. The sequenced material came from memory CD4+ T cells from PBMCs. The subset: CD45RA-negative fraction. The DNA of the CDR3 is TGCGCCAGCAGCTTTAGCGGGCCGAACACCGGGGAGCTGTTTTTT. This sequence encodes CASSFSGPNTGELFF.